The sequence of this T cell receptor beta chain was determined in a study of T-cell reconstitution after alpha-beta-depleted transplantation in children. Regarding the study as a whole: Elevated TCRbeta diversity at day 60 was traced, in some patients, to surviving recipient T cells and thymic progenitors.

As to this clonotype: Its antigen remains unidentified.

Unique molecular identifiers were used to barcode this TCRbeta library. One entry per CDR3 protein, called by TCRdb with MiXCR from the PCR reads. The sample includes about 200,000 distinct CDR3 sequences, approximately 8% of them seen just once. Germline CDR1 and CDR2: SGHRS and YFSETQ. The CDR3 has 17 amino acids. After removal of 4 bases from V and 5 bases from J, the junction contained 13 bases not matched to a gene. This receptor was identified in a male patient aged 2 to 10 who had a stem cell transplant for acute myeloid leukemia, so the T cells may come from the graft donor. This material consisted of PBMCs, mostly from graft donor cells, taken 360 days after TCRalphabeta/CD19-depleted stem cell transplant. The rearrangement uses TRBV5-1 and TRBJ2-5; TRBD1 aligns across 11 bases. This chain's CDR3 is CASSPLIRTGGMETQYF. The CDR3 region has the DNA TGCGCCAGCAGCCCTCTTATTCGGACAGGGGGCATGGAGACCCAGTACTTC. Drawing the rest from reference TRBV5-1 and TRBJ2-5, the complete variable domain is KAGVTQTPRYLIKTRGQQVTLSCSPISGHRSVSWYQQTPGQGLQFLFEYFSETQRNKGNFPGRFSGRQFSNSRSEMNVSTLELGDSALYLCASSPLIRTGGMETQYFGPGTRLLVL.